A single sample is the source of the 23 T cell receptor beta chains below, sequenced in a study of breast tumors, draining lymph nodes, adjacent tissues. Axillary draining lymph nodes of breast cancer patients supplied the node samples. TCRdb called the multiplex PCR reads again in MiXCR, with one record for every CDR3 protein. The table has some 170,000 distinct CDR3 sequences, 30% to 40% seen once. Sequences were obtained from axillary lymph node tissue. These receptors all come from a female donor with breast cancer. Some clones in this sample may be carry-over from other donors' samples.

About this clonotype itself: A read error may be the cause here, since a much bigger clone is one base away. The gene calls are TRBV6-6 and TRBJ2-7, with D possibly matching TRBD2 (6 bases). Germline V gene data show CDR1 as MNHNY and CDR2 as SVGAGI (reference sequence). This CDR3 comprises 11 residues. The CDR3 bases are TGTGCCACCCATCAGGACTACGAGCAGCACTTC. The encoded protein is CATHQDYEQHF.

This clonotype was counted many times. The chain combines TRBV9 with TRBJ2-2; a possible D gene is TRBD2 (6 bases). CDR1 is SGDLS and CDR2 is YYNGEE in the germline V gene. The CDR3 consists of 16 residues. Trimming cost V 0 bases and J 6 bases, with 15 bases left between them. The CDR3 nucleotides are TGTGCCAGCAGCGTAGGATCGGGGGAAGAAGCCGGGGAGCTGTTTTTT. The encoded protein is CASSVGSGEEAGELFF.

This clonotype was recorded at least ten times. The V and J genes are TRBV7-9 and TRBJ2-5, with D possibly matching TRBD2 (5 bases). Germline V CDR1 and CDR2: SEHNR, FQNEAQ (reference sequence). The V end lost 8 bases, the J end lost 2 bases, and 12 bases lay between the germline ends. The CDR3 covers 13 residues. CDR3 residues: CASGTGGQETQYF. The CDR3 DNA reads as TGTGCCAGCGGCACCGGAGGTCAAGAGACCCAGTACTTC.

This clonotype was found many times. The gene calls are TRBV4-1 and TRBJ2-7; D call uncertain. V lost 5 bases, J lost 2 bases, and 13 bases lay in between. From germline, CDR1 is MGHRA and CDR2 YSYEKL. This CDR3 spans 14 amino acids. The DNA of the CDR3 is TGCGCCAGCAGCACTGCCCGTAGTCCCTACGAGCAGTACTTC. This sequence encodes CASSTARSPYEQYF.

This clonotype appeared many times. The chain combines TRBV5-6 with TRBJ2-1, with 14 bases that match TRBD2. Germline CDR1 is SGHDT and CDR2 is YYEEEE. With V trimmed by 2 bases and J by 5 bases, 6 bases remained unmatched. This CDR3 is built from 17 residues. CDR3: CASSFRTSGGWDNEQFF. The CDR3 nucleotides read TGTGCCAGCAGCTTCCGGACTAGCGGGGGGTGGGACAATGAGCAGTTCTTC.

A word on this clonotype: The missing conserved phenylalanine or tryptophan at the end of this CDR3 makes a read error likely. The DNA is left out, because the CDR3 cannot be placed on it with certainty; the CDR3 is given as TCRdb lists it. The chain employs TRBV2 and TRBJ2-2; TRBD2 was called by the table and not checked on the DNA. The CDR3 contains 9 residues when both ends are counted. CDR1 and CDR2 (germline): SNHLY, FYNNEI. CDR3 loop: CASSVGEMD.

At least ten counts were recorded for this clonotype. The chain is built from TRBV5-6 and TRBJ2-7, with unresolved D. V gave up 2 bases and J gave up 2 bases, with 5 bases separating them. CDR3 length equals 12 residues. The germline V gene has CDR1 SGHDT and CDR2 YYEEEE. CDR3 amino acids: CASSFLAYEQYF. CDR3 bases: TGTGCCAGCAGCTTCCTAGCCTACGAGCAGTACTTC.

The chain couples TRBV28 to TRBJ2-2; 8 bases match TRBD2. The CDR3 is made up of 16 amino acids. Germline lookup yields CDR1 MDHEN and CDR2 SYDVKM. J was trimmed by 5 bases and V by 6 bases; bases with no gene match: 11. Here the CDR3 reads CASSSPLGLETGELFF. Written as DNA, the CDR3 is TGTGCCAGCAGCTCCCCTCTGGGACTAGAAACCGGGGAGCTGTTTTTT.

This clonotype was seen more than once but under ten times. V and J are TRBV11-2 and TRBJ1-2; D is perhaps TRBD1 (6 bases). CDR3 size: 14 residues. V gave up 3 bases and J gave up 6 bases, with 14 bases separating them. Germline V CDR1 and CDR2: SGHAT, FQNNGV. The CDR3, as DNA: TGTGCCAGCAGCTTGCTCCGGGACACCAATGGCTACACCTTC. It specifies CASSLLRDTNGYTF.

This clonotype has just a few counts. The chain has TRBV2 and TRBJ2-6; no clear D. V lost 3 bases and J 3 bases, leaving 0 bases between the germline ends. Looked up from germline, CDR1 is SNHLY and CDR2 is FYNNEI. There are 12 residues in the CDR3. The CDR3 reads CASSDGANVLTF. Here the CDR3 DNA reads TGTGCCAGCAGTGATGGGGCCAACGTCCTGACTTTC.

This chain joins TRBV29-1 and TRBJ2-1; tentatively, D is TRBD2 (7 bases). The germline V and J ends were trimmed by 3 bases and 8 bases, with 17 bases remaining between them. CDR1 and CDR2 from the germline V gene are SQVTM and ANQGSEA. The CDR3 sequence is 14 residues long. CDR3 sequence: CSVDLTSGGDEQFF. The CDR3 DNA sequence: TGCAGCGTTGATTTAACCTCGGGGGGCGATGAGCAGTTCTTC.

The CDR3 sequence: CASSVGEGLGADTQYF. CDR3 nucleotides: TGTGCCAGCAGTGTTGGGGAGGGACTAGGCGCAGATACGCAGTATTTT. The J gene is TRBJ2-3, the V gene TRBV6-4; the match to TRBD2 covers 8 bases. Germline values: CDR1 MRHNA, CDR2 SNTAGT. The V segment lost 4 bases and the J segment 4 bases; nucleotides outside the gene matches: 10. The CDR3 is 16 amino acids.

This clonotype has at least ten counts. The rearrangement uses TRBV9 and TRBJ1-2; 8 bases agree with TRBD1. This CDR3 comprises 15 residues. The junction had 9 bases not matched to a gene; V was cut back by 0 bases and J by 8 bases. The germline CDR1 and CDR2 sequences are SGDLS and YYNGEE. CDR3 in DNA: TGTGCCAGCAGCGTAGGCAGGGGGCGTGTGGGGGGCTACACCTTC. As protein: CASSVGRGRVGGYTF.

Notes on this clonotype: One base away lies a much larger clone, so this may be a sequencing read error. The chain recombines TRBV7-3 with TRBJ1-2; 10 positions agree with TRBD1. The length of the CDR3 is 15 residues. Germline values: CDR1 SGHTA, CDR2 FQGTGA. CDR3 nucleotides: TGTGCCAGCAGCTCACCCGGGACAGGGGTTTATGGCTACTCCTTC. Its protein is CASSSPGTGVYGYSF.

The table lists this clonotype with many counts. The gene calls are TRBV6-2 or TRBV6-3 and TRBJ2-3, with TRBD2 identical over 13 bases. The CDR3 runs to 17 residues. J lost 1 base, V lost 4 bases, and 5 bases had no gene match. Germline V gene sequence: CDR1 MNHEY, CDR2 SVGEGT. The CDR3 DNA is TGTGCCAGCAGTTCTCCGGGACTAGCGGGACGCACAGATACGCAGTATTTT. This translates into CASSSPGLAGRTDTQYF.

This clonotype was recorded at least ten times. The rearrangement joins TRBV12-3 or TRBV12-4 to TRBJ2-3; no clear D. The V end lost 6 bases, the J end lost 8 bases, and 18 bases lay between the germline ends. This CDR3 contains 14 residues. The CDR3 region has the DNA TGTGCCAGCAGGGGGATTGGGAAGCCGGGTACGCAGTATTTT. Translating gives CASRGIGKPGTQYF.

This clonotype came up many times. The chain carries TRBV24-1 and TRBJ2-1; either TRBD1 or TRBD2 may fit D (6 bases each). Germline lookup yields CDR1 KGHDR and CDR2 SFDVKD. The CDR3 length is 16 residues. V lost 9 bases and J lost 1, with 18 bases in between. As DNA, the CDR3 is TGTGCCACCGAACTAGGGGGGCTCGGATCCTACAATGAGCAGTTCTTC. The encoded protein is CATELGGLGSYNEQFF.

This clonotype has at least ten counts. The genes are TRBV7-3 and TRBJ2-2; D may be TRBD2 (6 bases). This CDR3 region has 15 residues. From germline, CDR1 is SGHTA and CDR2 FQGTGA. The V gene lost 10 bases and the J gene lost 4 bases, with 19 bases spanning the gap. The CDR3 region has the DNA TGTGCCAACAAAGCGGGCAGTTGGCTCACCGGGGAGCTGTTTTTT. Translating gives CANKAGSWLTGELFF.

This clonotype was found many times. As DNA, the CDR3 is TGTGCCAGCTCACCAATCAAGGACGTTCCCCCGGGCGGCTACACCTTC. It specifies CASSPIKDVPPGGYTF. The genes are TRBV18 and TRBJ1-2; D uncertain. The germline V gene has CDR1 KGHSH and CDR2 LQKENI. The V end was cut by 2 bases, the J end by 8 bases, with 21 bases between. CDR3 size: 16 residues.

The genes are TRBV15 and TRBJ2-3, with D perhaps TRBD2 (5 bases). Between the trimmed V and J ends, which lost 2 bases and 1 base, there was a span of 10 bases. This CDR3 is 15 amino acids long. The germline gives CDR1 LNHNV, CDR2 YYDKDF (reference sequence). The CDR3 sequence is CATSRFREGTDTQYF. CDR3 DNA sequence: TGTGCCACCAGCAGATTCCGGGAAGGCACAGATACGCAGTATTTT. The full variable domain, its missing parts supplied by reference TRBV15 and TRBJ2-3, is DAMVIQNPRYQVTQFGKPVTLSCSQTLNHNVMYWYQQKSSQAPKLLFHYYDKDFNNEADTPDNFQSRRPNTSFCFLDIRSPGLGDTAMYLCATSRFREGTDTQYFGPGTRLTVL.

In its sample, this clonotype was seen many times. CDR3 nucleotides: TGTGCCAGCACCCAGGGCGGGGTCTATGGCTACACCTTC. Its translation is CASTQGGVYGYTF. This chain links TRBV5-6 with TRBJ1-2; TRBD1 is a possible D gene (5 bases). V was shortened by 6 bases and J by 4 bases, with 13 bases between the two germline ends. The germline V gene has CDR1 SGHDT and CDR2 YYEEEE. The CDR3 is made up of 13 amino acids.

This clonotype was seen at least ten times. V usage is TRBV2 and J usage is TRBJ2-1; D gene unclear. The germline V and J ends were trimmed by 8 bases and 0 bases, with 11 bases remaining between them. The CDR3 runs to 14 residues. Germline CDR1 reads SNHLY; CDR2 reads FYNNEI. The CDR3 loop reads CASGLGSSYNEQFF. CDR3 coding DNA: TGTGCCAGCGGCCTTGGTAGCTCCTACAATGAGCAGTTCTTC.

Worth noting for this clonotype: A much more abundant neighbour one base away suggests this may be a read error. The chain recombines TRBV13 with TRBJ2-3; D remains ambiguous. Germline assignment: CDR1 PRHDT and CDR2 FYEKMQ (reference sequence). The length of the CDR3 is 15 residues. The V gene lost 5 bases and the J gene lost 2 bases, with 14 bases spanning the gap. The CDR3 bases are TGTGCCAGCAGCGCCCCAGACGGTCCCACAGATACGCAGTATTTT. Translated, it gives CASSAPDGPTDTQYF.